One T cell receptor (beta chain) is described in this entry. What antigen it recognizes has not been identified. Base qualities are not recorded, but no much larger clone differs from it by a single base. Inclusive of the bounding cysteine and phenylalanine, the CDR3 is 12 residues long. Of all the DNA, just the CDR3 is kept, 36 bases in frame from base 1. Compared with germline, V lacks 2 bases and J lacks 7 bases; bases without a gene match: 0. CDR1 and CDR2 were assigned from the germline V gene as MDHEN and SYDVKM. RNA was extracted using the RNeasy kit, and roughly 0.5 to 1 microgram was reverse transcribed with random hexamers. TCR beta CDR3 regions were amplified with the immunoSEQ multiplex PCR assay covering 54 Vbeta and 13 Jbeta segments. PCR amplification bias was corrected by using a synthetic template baseline for primer optimization and computational correction. The authors' pipeline ran thus. Reads were annotated to V, D and J genes according to IMGT and were analyzed with immunoSEQ Analyzer, with only productive sequences retained. Clonality was calculated as one minus the Shannon entropy normalized by log2 of the number of productive unique sequences. Public and private clones were assessed among the 100 most prevalent clones of each patient and control. Susac-specific clones were defined as absent from healthy and MS cohorts, 1052 published viral clones and other ImmuneACCESS disease sequences. TCRdb reworked the public reads: Q25 trimming with fastp, MiXCR clone assembly, productive beta chains retained. A single entry per CDR3 protein holds the most common genes and DNA from its merged rows. TCRdb's processing, not the study's, gives the V and J calls here. This sample holds under 150,000 distinct CDR3 sequences; nearly 95% were observed only once. The ten biggest clones cover approximately 0.3% of the sample.

This sample is part of a study of CD8 T cells in Susac syndrome (dated by TCRdb to between 2019 and 2020). Looking at the study overall: Repertoire sequencing was used to test whether CD8+ T cell activation and differentiation in Susac syndrome was antigen driven. The study compared CD8+ T cell repertoire clonality among approximately twelve healthy donors, roughly 14 Susac syndrome patients and 15 or so multiple sclerosis patients. General study outcomes and caveats: The study acknowledged that relatively few individuals were included in the TCR sequencing and HLA analysis.

Peripheral blood CD8+ and CD4+ T cells from healthy donors, Susac syndrome patients and multiple sclerosis patients were profiled by high-throughput TCR beta sequencing. The healthy donors served as controls matched for age and sex. Bulk CD8+ and CD4+ T cells were purified magnetically by negative isolation, whereas CD8+ TEMRA cells were enriched by FACS. Blood was collected in EDTA tubes and processed within 24 hours, with PBMCs isolated through density gradient centrifugation. PBMCs intended for TCR sequencing were cryopreserved in liquid nitrogen and thawed later in a water bath at 37 degrees C. The sorted or isolated CD4+, CD8+ and CD8+ TEMRA cells had a purity of 90% or higher.

The sample was CD8+ T cells from PBMCs. This chain joins TRBV28 to TRBJ1-1, and 8 junction bases match TRBD1. The source of this sequence is a human donor in good health. The CDR3 protein is CASSLGTGEAFF. The DNA sequence follows: TGTGCCAGCAGTTTAGGGACAGGTGAAGCTTTCTTT.